The entry below describes one T cell receptor (beta chain). No antigen is known for it. The time point: pretreatment peripheral blood. Profiled with immunoSEQ multiplex PCR; TCRdb holds only in-frame clones, not every one. The data contain roughly 87,000 clones, roughly 90% of them singletons. The record originates from a study of PD-L1 blockade in urothelial cancer. Across the study: About 90% of the roughly 30 patients were men who had bladder-origin urothelial cancer. It was at 3 weeks (second dose) and 6 weeks after treatment start that blood was analyzed.

Study observations and caveats: Stronger expansion of tumor-associated clones in blood at 3 weeks distinguished durable-benefit patients.

The clonotype comes from a woman aged 80 or older with urothelial cancer. Sequencing was performed on PBMCs, taken around atezolizumab (anti-PD-L1) treatment.

The CDR3 DNA reads TGCGCCAGCAGGGGGACAGGGACTGAAGCTTTCTTT. Translating gives CASRGTGTEAFF. V is TRBV10-1 and J is TRBJ1-1; 9 bases are a match to TRBD1. J gave up 5 bases and V 6 bases, and 1 base lay outside the gene matches. The germline V gene encodes CDR1 WNHNN and CDR2 SYGVQD (reference sequence). This CDR3 spans 12 amino acids.